The sequence of this T cell receptor beta chain was determined in a study of T-cell memory formation after mild COVID-19. Study-wide points: The CD4+ clones that contracted clustered mainly within CM and EM, and the CD8+ clones concentrated in EMRA. Clones shrinking from day 15 to 85 showed even CD4/CD8 mixes; later expanders tilted CD4+.

In the case of this clonotype: The antigen remains unidentified.

TCRdb reprocessed the 5' RACE reads via MiXCR and lists one record per CDR3 protein. The sample comprises about 100,000 distinct CDR3 sequences, more than 9.5% of which are singletons, and around 40% rests with the top ten. Trimming pared 6 bases from V and 7 bases from J, leaving 15 bases between. Germline values: CDR1 SEHNR, CDR2 FQNEAQ (reference sequence). The CDR3 sequence is 14 residues long. The sequenced sample consisted of PBMCs or a T cell subset sorted from them (not recorded which). The receptor was isolated from a man between 18 and 35 years old who had mild COVID-19 (a few samples of this study predate the infection). Cell type and time point are not known. The chain carries TRBV7-9 and TRBJ2-2, with D possibly called TRBD1 or TRBD2 (5 bases each). The CDR3 DNA follows: TGTGCCAGCAGATACCAGGGAGATAGCGGGGAGCTGTTTTTT. Encoded protein: CASRYQGDSGELFF.